This entry describes one T cell receptor beta chain. Here immunoSEQ multiplex PCR was the method, and the copy in TCRdb shows in-frame clones only, minus some. Of 170,000 or so clones in the sample, 84% were seen once. These data are taken from a study of blood T cell repertoires in COVID-19. The wider study: From T cells, B-cell-depleted T cells, or PBMCs came the material, which was cDNA or gDNA.

Germline CDR1 reads SGHNT; CDR2 reads YENEEA. The CDR3 contains 14 residues. Between the trimmed V and J ends, which lost 5 bases and 7 bases, there was a span of 14 bases. Sequencing was done on a sample of peripheral blood. This TCR came from a man aged 18-30 years with active or convalescent COVID-19. The chain employs TRBV11-3 and TRBJ2-2; tentatively, D is TRBD2 (7 bases). CDR3 in DNA: TGTGCCAGCAGCGGGGGGGCCCCAGGCGGGGAGCTGTTTTTT. As protein: CASSGGAPGGELFF.